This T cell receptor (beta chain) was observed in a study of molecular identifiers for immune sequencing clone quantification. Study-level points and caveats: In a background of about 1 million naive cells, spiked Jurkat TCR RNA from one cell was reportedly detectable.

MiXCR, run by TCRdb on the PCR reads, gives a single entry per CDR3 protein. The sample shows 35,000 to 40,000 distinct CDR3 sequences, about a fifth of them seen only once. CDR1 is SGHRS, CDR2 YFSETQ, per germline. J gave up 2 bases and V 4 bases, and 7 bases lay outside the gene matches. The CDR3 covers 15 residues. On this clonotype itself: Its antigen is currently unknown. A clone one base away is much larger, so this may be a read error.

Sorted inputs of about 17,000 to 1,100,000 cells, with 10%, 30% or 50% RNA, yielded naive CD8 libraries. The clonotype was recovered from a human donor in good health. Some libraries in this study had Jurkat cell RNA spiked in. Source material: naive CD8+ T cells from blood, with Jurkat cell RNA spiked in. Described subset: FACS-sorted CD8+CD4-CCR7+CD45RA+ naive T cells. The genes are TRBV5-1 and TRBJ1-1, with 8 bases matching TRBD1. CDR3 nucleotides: TGCGCCAGCAGCCAACGGACAGGGATAAACACTGAAGCTTTCTTT. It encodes CASSQRTGINTEAFF.